Following are 3 T cell receptor beta chains from one sample sequenced in a study of T-cell reconstitution after alpha-beta-depleted transplantation in children. Library preparation (for TCRbeta) was performed with unique molecular identifiers. TCRdb re-called the PCR reads with MiXCR, one entry per CDR3 protein. The repertoire has about 460,000 distinct CDR3 sequences, about 10% of them found once; the top ten carry approximately 2%. The sequencing here drew on PBMCs, taken before TCRalphabeta/CD19-depleted stem cell transplant. The origin of the receptors is a child aged 2-9 years with inherited bone marrow failure, due to receive a stem cell transplant.

The chain couples TRBV24-1 to TRBJ2-2; no definite D call. The V and J ends lost 9 bases and 3 bases respectively, with 13 bases between them. The germline gives CDR1 KGHDR, CDR2 SFDVKD. The CDR3 consists of 14 residues. Written as DNA, the CDR3 is TGTGCCACCTCCCCCCAGTCGGACACCGGGGAGCTGTTTTTT. It specifies CATSPQSDTGELFF.

Turning to this clonotype: A much larger clone differs from this one at a single base, so this may be a read error. The rearrangement joins TRBV3-1 to TRBJ2-1, with 10 bases matching TRBD2. Germline assignment: CDR1 LGHDT and CDR2 YNNKEL (reference sequence). V lost 7 bases, J lost 1 base, and 10 bases stayed unmatched. The CDR3 contains 17 residues. The CDR3 DNA is TGTGCCAGCACCCCCCCTAGCGGGAGTGGTTCCTACAATGAGCAGTTCTTC. Its protein is CASTPPSGSGSYNEQFF.

As to this clonotype: Being one base from a much bigger clone, this may be a read error. The chain is built from TRBV7-8 and TRBJ2-1; D may match TRBD1 or TRBD2 (5 bases each). The CDR3 is 16 amino acids. Germline-derived CDR1 and CDR2 are SGHVS and FQNEAQ. V was pared by 4 bases and J by 3 bases, with 16 bases between. The CDR3 reads CASSSHQGRGYNEQFF. For the CDR3, the DNA is TGTGCCAGCAGCTCCCACCAGGGACGGGGCTACAATGAGCAGTTCTTC.